This T cell receptor beta chain was recovered during a study of blood T cell repertoires in COVID-19. Turning to the study itself: There were acute and convalescent COVID-19 samples, and they came from the United States, Italy and Spain. The analysed material was cDNA or gDNA that came from T cells, B-cell-depleted T cells, or PBMCs.

Authors' analysis steps: The authors estimated nucleated cell counts from reference gene primer amplification. Assay: immunoSEQ multiplex PCR; the TCRdb copy retains only in-frame clones and omits some. V, J and clone size were drawn from that table, and D and trimming were deduced from the DNA. The sample shows some 360,000 clones, around nine tenths of them seen only once. The CDR3 covers 13 residues. Germline V lookup: CDR1 MDHEN, CDR2 SYDVKM. Enrolment of Seattle patients took place during active infection, and they were followed longitudinally. The clonotype was recovered from a woman aged 55-70 years with COVID-19, enrolled during active disease. Sequencing input: peripheral blood. The J gene is TRBJ1-5, the V gene TRBV28, with D unresolved. CDR3 DNA sequence: TGTGCTACCAGAAGGAGCAGCCCCGCGGCCCAGCATTTT. The encoded protein is CATRRSSPAAQHF.